This T cell receptor beta chain was profiled in a study of blood T cell repertoires in COVID-19. For the study at large: Acute and convalescent COVID-19 specimens originated in the United States, Italy and Spain.

TCRdb keeps only in-frame clones here, not all; method: immunoSEQ multiplex PCR. The table has about 120,000 clones, about 85% seen once; the top ten hold 25% to 30%. The TCR comes from a woman older than 75 with acute or convalescent COVID-19. The specimen sequenced was peripheral blood.

CDR3 protein: CASSLGDRGRGNTIYF. The CDR3 bases are TGTGCCAGCAGCTTAGGGGACAGGGGAAGGGGAAACACCATATATTTT. This sequence joins TRBV7-8 and TRBJ1-3; 10 bases align to TRBD1. V trimming: 1 base; J trimming: 4 bases; junction bases outside the gene matches: 4. Germline V lookup: CDR1 SGHVS, CDR2 FQNEAQ. This CDR3 is built from 16 residues.